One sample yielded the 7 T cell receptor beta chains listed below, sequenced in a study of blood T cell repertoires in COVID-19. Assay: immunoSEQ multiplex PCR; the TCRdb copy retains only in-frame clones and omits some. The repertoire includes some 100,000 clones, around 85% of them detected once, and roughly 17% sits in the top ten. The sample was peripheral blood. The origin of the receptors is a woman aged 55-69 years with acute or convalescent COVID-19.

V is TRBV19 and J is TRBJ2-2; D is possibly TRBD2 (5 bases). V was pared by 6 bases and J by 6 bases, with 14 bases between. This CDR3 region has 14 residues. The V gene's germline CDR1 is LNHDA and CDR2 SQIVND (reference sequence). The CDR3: CASSREGLSGELFF. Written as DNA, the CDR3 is TGTGCCAGTAGCCGGGAAGGACTGTCCGGGGAGCTGTTTTTT.

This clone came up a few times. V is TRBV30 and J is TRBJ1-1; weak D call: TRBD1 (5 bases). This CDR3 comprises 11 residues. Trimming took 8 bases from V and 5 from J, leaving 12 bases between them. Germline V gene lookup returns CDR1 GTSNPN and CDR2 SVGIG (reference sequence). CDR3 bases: TGTGCCCTGCGGGGGGAAACTGAAGCTTTCTTT. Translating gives CALRGETEAFF. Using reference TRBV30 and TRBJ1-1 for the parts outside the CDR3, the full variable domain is SQTIHQWPATLVQPVGSPLSLECTVEGTSNPNLYWYRQAAGRGLQLLFYSVGIGQISSEVPQNLSASRPQDRQFILSSKKLLLSDSGFYLCALRGETEAFFGQGTRLTVV.

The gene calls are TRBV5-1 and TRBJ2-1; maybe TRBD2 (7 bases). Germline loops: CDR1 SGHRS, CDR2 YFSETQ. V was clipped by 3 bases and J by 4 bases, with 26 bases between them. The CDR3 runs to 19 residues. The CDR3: CASSSPGGRSLELYNEQFF. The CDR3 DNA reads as TGCGCCAGCAGCTCACCCGGGGGGCGATCCTTAGAACTATACAATGAGCAGTTCTTC.

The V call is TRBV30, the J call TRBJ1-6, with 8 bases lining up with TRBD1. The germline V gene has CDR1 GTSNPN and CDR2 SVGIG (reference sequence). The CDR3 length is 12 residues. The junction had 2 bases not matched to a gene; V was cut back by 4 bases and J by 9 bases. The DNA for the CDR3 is TGTGCCTGGAATACAGGGGGTTCACCCCTCCACTTT. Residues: CAWNTGGSPLHF.

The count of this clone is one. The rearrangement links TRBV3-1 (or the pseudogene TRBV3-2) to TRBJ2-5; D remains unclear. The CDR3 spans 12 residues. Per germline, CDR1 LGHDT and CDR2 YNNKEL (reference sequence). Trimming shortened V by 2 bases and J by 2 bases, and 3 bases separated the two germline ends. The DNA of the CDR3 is TGTGCCAGCAGCCAACTACAAGAGACCCAGTACTTC. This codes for CASSQLQETQYF.

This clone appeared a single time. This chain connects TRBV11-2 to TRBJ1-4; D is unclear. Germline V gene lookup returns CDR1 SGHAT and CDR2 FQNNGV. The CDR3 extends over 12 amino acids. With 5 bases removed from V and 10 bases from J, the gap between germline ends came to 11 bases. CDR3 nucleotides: TGTGCCAGCAGCCCGTTAAGAGGAAAACTGTTTTTT. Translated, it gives CASSPLRGKLFF.

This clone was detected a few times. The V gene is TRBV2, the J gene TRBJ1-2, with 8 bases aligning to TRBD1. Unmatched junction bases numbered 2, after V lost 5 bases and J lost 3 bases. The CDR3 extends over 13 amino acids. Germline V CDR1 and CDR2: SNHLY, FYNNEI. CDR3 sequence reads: CASSMDRDYGYTF. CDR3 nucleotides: TGTGCCAGCAGTATGGACAGGGACTATGGCTACACCTTC.